What follows is one TCR beta chain and its context. Its antigen is currently unknown. This specimen belongs to a study of human T cells and chemical hapten exposure. As for the study in general: During the approximately 24-week study period, patients had diphenylcyclopropenone applied to the scalp every week.

Study conclusions and caveats: TCRs exceeding 1 in 1000 frequency stayed unchanged with DPC sensitization.

Time point of the sample: patch test 1, 2 weeks after DPC sensitization. Sample treatment: therapeutic diphenylcyclopropenone sensitization with weekly scalp DPC. TCRdb reprocessed the RACE reads with MiXCR, giving one entry per CDR3 protein. The sample contains 95,000 to 130,000 distinct CDR3 sequences, about 12% of which appear only once. The sample in question was whole blood, obtained in connection with sensitization to the hapten diphenylcyclopropenone (DPC). This clonotype was sampled from a woman between 45 and 60 years old with alopecia areata. Some clones in this sample may be carry-over from other donors' samples.

The CDR3: CSVDRLFQETQYF. Written as DNA, the CDR3 is TGCAGCGTTGATAGGCTTTTTCAAGAGACCCAGTACTTC. The chain combines TRBV29-1 with TRBJ2-5; D not resolved. Trimming stripped 3 bases from V and 2 bases from J, with 10 bases between. Germline assignment: CDR1 SQVTM and CDR2 ANQGSEA. The CDR3 totals 13 residues.